This TCR beta chain was sequenced during a study of vaccination and CD4 T cells after COVID-19. Background on the study: The BNT162b2 or mRNA-1273 vaccine was given to participants in two doses. Study findings and constraints: Median SARS-CoV-2-reactive clonotype numbers rose nonsignificantly, about 21 to 38.

Treatment noted: roughly 11-day PBMC culture with coronavirus spike peptide pools or control peptides (ViraFEST assay). Negative selection isolated the CD4+ T cells once the cells had been cultured for about ten days. The V end was cut by 1 base, the J end by 3 bases, with 15 bases between. This CDR3 has 16 amino acids. CDR1 and CDR2 (germline): SGHNT, YENEEA. Regarding this clonotype: Its antigen is currently unknown.

The Oncomine TCR Beta short-read assay sequenced DNA from cultured CD4+ T cells. MiXCR, run by TCRdb on the PCR reads, gives a single entry per CDR3 protein. The sample holds approximately 15,000 distinct CDR3 sequences; about 53% are singletons and the top ten take 10%. The TCR sequence derives from a human donor who had recovered from COVID-19. This sequence joins TRBV11-3 and TRBJ2-5; no clear D gene. Sequenced sample: CD4+ T cells from blood, cultured in vitro. The CDR3 loop reads CASSLGKGLWKETQYF. The CDR3, as DNA: TGTGCCAGCAGCTTAGGAAAAGGGCTCTGGAAAGAGACCCAGTACTTC. The whole variable domain, remainder taken from reference TRBV11-3 and TRBJ2-5, is EAGVVQSPRYKIIEKKQPVAFWCNPISGHNTLYWYLQNLGQGPELLIRYENEEAVDDSQLPKDRFSAERLKGVDSTLKIQPAELGDSAVYLCASSLGKGLWKETQYFGPGTRLLVL.